This T cell receptor beta chain was sequenced for a study of T cell responses to AZD1222 COVID-19 vaccine (dated by TCRdb to the early 2020s). Regarding the study in general: A total of more than 230 trial participants underwent TCR sequencing, of whom more than 200 had received two doses of AZD1222 and around 25 had received two doses of the MenACWY control vaccine. Enrollment into the trials was organized by age into subgroups of 18-55, 56-69 and 70-plus years, and those subgroups contained approximately 160, 26 and 62 TCR-sequenced participants, respectively. Summary of the overall study and its limitations: CD4 TCRs associated with the vaccine covered the entire spike protein, and the dominant responses were in regions 160-218 and 743-854. Because no day 14 peak-response samples were available, the repertoires could be characterized only after the peak T cell response. Participants were mostly white British, with more females than males. The authors suggested clonal diversity may have been underestimated. A significant rise in spike-specific TCR breadth and depth was observed after two AZD1222 doses relative to day 0 and relative to MenACWY recipients. Conclusions about previously exposed vaccinees are limited because only a handful of AZD1222 recipients were SARS-CoV-2 seropositive at baseline. The 56-69-year group was small, and its depth increase did not reach significance, likely because of low power. Nearly half of unique spike-specific TCRs reportedly recognized epitopes outside regions mutated in the B.1.351 and B.1.1.7 variants.

As concerns this clone: Its antigen is currently not known. It has no much larger one-base neighbor in the sample; base qualities were not kept.

The CDR3 regions of human TCRbeta chains were analyzed by immunosequencing. Regarding the original processing steps: Repertoire TCRs were matched against a reference library of SARS-CoV-2-specific TCRs generated with the MIRA antigen-specificity platform. Breadth meant the fraction of unique TCRs that were SARS-CoV-2-associated, whereas depth meant the fraction of total T cells that were SARS-CoV-2-associated. Using the MIRA data, every spike-specific TCR was mapped to the spike region that the TCR reacted to and assigned to either a CD4 or a CD8 class. Log10-transformed breadth and depth values were compared by one-way ANOVA with Sidak's multiple comparisons tests. TCRdb's version of the immuneACCESS table is confined to in-frame rearrangements and falls short of the full clone set. An unresolved V gene accounts for under half of the shortfall where checked; the remainder is of unknown origin. For V, J and clone size, that table is used; D and trimming come from the DNA. The sample table shows 100,000 to 150,000 clones, and around 90% are seen once. The top ten hold roughly 2% of the sample.

There are 16 amino acids in the CDR3, from cysteine to phenylalanine inclusive. Only CDR3 DNA is held: 48 bases, read in frame from base 1. V gives up 1 base and J gives up 3 bases, and the segment between their germline ends measures 15 bases. CDR1 and CDR2 (MNHEY, SVGAGI) derive from the germline V gene. The time point label for this specimen denotes: about 28 days (+/-7) after the second vaccine dose. AZD1222 recipients whose second dose came at about 4 weeks and those whose second dose came at about 12 weeks were combined into one group, since spike-specific TCR depth and breadth did not differ between the two schedules. Vaccinee samples were obtained from the UK trials COV001 and COV002, which included a single-blind randomized controlled phase 2/3 trial of AZD1222 (ChAdOx1 nCoV-19) in healthy adults. For TCRbeta chain sequencing, PBMC samples from trial participants were taken at day 0 and at day 28 after the second dose.

Source: peripheral blood, taken 28 days after the second AZD1222 dose. Here the chain combines TRBV6-5 and TRBJ1-2; tentative D gene TRBD1, with 5 bases matching. The receptor's source is an adult who received the AZD1222 COVID-19 vaccine. The DNA is TGTGCCAGCAGTTACTTGGGAGCAGGGAACTACTATGGCTACACCTTC. The translation is CASSYLGAGNYYGYTF.